The 21 T cell receptor beta chains listed next were all sequenced from one sample in a study of T-cell memory formation after mild COVID-19. TCRdb used MiXCR to reprocess the 5' RACE reads, holding one entry per CDR3 protein. The sample consists of 150,000 to 200,000 distinct CDR3 sequences, about 15% of them appearing once. The material sequenced was PBMCs or a T cell subset sorted from them (not recorded which). The receptors were sampled from an adult woman who had mild COVID-19 (a few samples of this study predate the infection). Cell type and time point are not known.

This clonotype has at least ten counts. The rearrangement links TRBV11-1 to TRBJ2-1; 8 bases fit TRBD2. Trimming at V came to 5 bases and at J to 4 bases, leaving 7 bases not matched to a gene. Germline values: CDR1 SGHAT, CDR2 FQDESV (reference sequence). CDR3 length: 15 amino acids. As DNA, the CDR3 is TGTGCCAGCAGCCGGAGTAGCGGGGCATACAATGAGCAGTTCTTC. As protein: CASSRSSGAYNEQFF. The full variable domain, completed using reference TRBV11-1 and TRBJ2-1, is EAEVAQSPRYKITEKSQAVAFWCDPISGHATLYWYRQILGQGPELLVQFQDESVVDDSQLPKDRFSAERLKGVDSTLKIQPAELGDSAMYLCASSRSSGAYNEQFFGPGTRLTVL.

The chain recombines TRBV20-1 with TRBJ1-1; no reliable D call. This CDR3 has 13 residues. Trimming stripped 3 bases from V and 0 bases from J, with 8 bases between. Germline CDR1 is DFQATT and CDR2 is SNEGSKA (reference sequence). CDR3 DNA sequence: TGCAGTGCTAGTCCAGACTTGAACACTGAAGCTTTCTTT. Its translation is CSASPDLNTEAFF.

V and J are TRBV5-1 and TRBJ1-3; D not certain. Trimming took 0 bases from V and 0 from J, leaving 13 bases between them. Germline V gene data show CDR1 as SGHRS and CDR2 as YFSETQ. The CDR3 runs to 17 residues. CDR3 loop: CASSLGADLGSGNTIYF. In DNA, the CDR3 is TGCGCCAGCAGCTTGGGGGCAGATCTTGGCTCTGGAAACACCATATATTTT.

In its sample, this clonotype was seen many times. The rearrangement joins TRBV5-4 to TRBJ2-1; D is perhaps TRBD1 or TRBD2 (5 bases each). This CDR3 contains 13 residues. Trimming shortened V by 0 bases and J by 9 bases, and 10 bases separated the two germline ends. CDR1 and CDR2 from the germline V gene are SGHNT and YYREEE (reference sequence). CDR3 region: CASSLAEGTEQFF. CDR3 DNA sequence: TGTGCCAGCAGCTTGGCCGAGGGGACTGAGCAGTTCTTC.

This clonotype was counted a few times. The chain has TRBV19 and TRBJ1-1; no definite D call. V shed 3 bases and J shed 2 bases, with 13 bases lying between them. The CDR3 length is 15 residues. CDR1 and CDR2 from the germline V gene are LNHDA and SQIVND (reference sequence). The CDR3 coding sequence is TGTGCCAGTAGTATGGCTGTAGGTTCCAACACTGAAGCTTTCTTT. Translated: CASSMAVGSNTEAFF.

This clonotype was detected a few times. The chain recombines TRBV6-5 with TRBJ1-4; weak D call: TRBD1 (5 bases). The CDR3 runs to 14 residues. The V end lost 2 bases, the J end lost 8 bases, and 12 bases lay between the germline ends. Germline values: CDR1 MNHEY, CDR2 SVGAGI. Written as DNA, the CDR3 is TGTGCCAGCAGTTACGGGCAGGGTGGAGAAAAACTGTTTTTT. Protein product: CASSYGQGGEKLFF.

This chain's CDR3 is CSARLLADTQYF. The CDR3 DNA is TGCAGTGCTAGACTACTAGCAGATACGCAGTATTTT. The V call is TRBV20-1, the J call TRBJ2-3; D is perhaps TRBD2 (5 bases). Germline V lookup: CDR1 DFQATT, CDR2 SNEGSKA (reference sequence). CDR3 size: 12 residues. Between the trimmed V and J ends, which lost 2 bases and 4 bases, there was a span of 7 bases.

This clonotype was seen a handful of times. This rearrangement joins TRBV4-1 to TRBJ2-5; 8 bases align to TRBD1. Germline V lookup: CDR1 MGHRA, CDR2 YSYEKL. The CDR3 contains 17 residues. V lost 0 bases, J lost 5 bases, and 11 bases stayed unmatched. In DNA form, the CDR3 reads TGCGCCAGCAGCCAAGAACCCCCACAGGGGGTGACGGAGACCCAGTACTTC. It codes for CASSQEPPQGVTETQYF.

This clonotype was seen a handful of times. The chain couples TRBV5-1 to TRBJ2-2; the match to TRBD2 covers 10 bases. The CDR3 runs 17 residues. Germline V gene sequence: CDR1 SGHRS, CDR2 YFSETQ. V shed 2 bases and J 2 bases; nucleotides not matched to a gene: 6. The CDR3 sequence is CASSFPSGGANTGELFF. As DNA, the CDR3 is TGCGCCAGCAGCTTCCCTAGCGGGGGTGCCAACACCGGGGAGCTGTTTTTT.

The chain has TRBV6-5 and TRBJ2-2, with D possibly matching TRBD1 (6 bases). The germline V gene has CDR1 MNHEY and CDR2 SVGAGI. The CDR3 has 17 residues. The V gene lost 0 bases and the J gene lost 0 bases, with 11 bases spanning the gap. This chain's CDR3 is CASSYSLGQTNTGELFF. The CDR3 region has the DNA TGTGCCAGCAGTTACTCACTGGGACAAACGAACACCGGGGAGCTGTTTTTT.

The V gene is TRBV28, the J gene TRBJ2-1; TRBD2 aligns across 7 bases. J gave up 3 bases and V 6 bases, and 17 bases lay outside the gene matches. Per the germline V gene, CDR1 is MDHEN and CDR2 is SYDVKM. The CDR3 consists of 18 residues. The CDR3 DNA is TGTGCCAGCAGCCCTGCGCTAGCGGCCTCCGGGAGCTACAATGAGCAGTTCTTC. Its translation: CASSPALAASGSYNEQFF.

The sample holds a few counts of this clonotype. This chain connects TRBV5-1 to TRBJ2-2, with no clear D. This CDR3 is built from 14 residues. V lost 1 base and J 3 bases, leaving 7 bases between the germline ends. In germline, CDR1 is SGHRS, CDR2 YFSETQ. The CDR3 DNA is TGCGCCAGCAGCTTGAACTCCTACACCGGGGAGCTGTTTTTT. Protein sequence: CASSLNSYTGELFF.

The table lists this clonotype with a few counts. The rearrangement uses TRBV6-2 or TRBV6-3 and TRBJ2-1; D may be TRBD1 (5 bases). V was clipped by 5 bases and J by 4 bases, with 15 bases between them. The CDR3 covers 15 residues. Germline V gene data show CDR1 as MNHEY and CDR2 as SVGEGT. CDR3 residues: CASSPLDRDYNEQFF. The CDR3 nucleotides are TGTGCCAGCAGTCCCCTCGACAGAGATTACAATGAGCAGTTCTTC.

This clonotype came up a few times. The chain recombines TRBV12-3 or TRBV12-4 with TRBJ2-7; TRBD1 matches at 10 bases. CDR3 length equals 15 residues. V lost 4 bases and J lost 4; bases outside the gene matches: 7. CDR3 sequence: CASSSSGQGFYEQYF. As DNA, the CDR3 is TGTGCCAGCAGTTCATCGGGACAGGGGTTTTACGAGCAGTACTTC.

This chain uses TRBV7-6 with TRBJ2-5; no definite D call. V was cut by 4 bases and J by 2 bases, with 14 bases left in between. Germline CDR1 SGHVS, CDR2 FNYEAQ. This CDR3 spans 15 amino acids. Written as DNA, the CDR3 is TGTGCCAGCAGCTCTACCCCCGGTCTGCAAGAGACCCAGTACTTC. Protein product: CASSSTPGLQETQYF.

The chain is built from TRBV12-3 or TRBV12-4 and TRBJ2-1; TRBD1 matches at 12 bases. V gave up 2 bases and J gave up 7 bases; unmatched junction bases: 3. This CDR3 is 15 amino acids long. CDR3 protein: CASSLLGQGANEQFF. The CDR3 coding sequence is TGTGCCAGCAGTTTACTGGGACAGGGGGCGAATGAGCAGTTCTTC.

This clonotype has more than one count but fewer than ten. The chain links TRBV25-1 to TRBJ2-7; D is uncertain. The CDR3 is 15 amino acids. Germline V gives CDR1 MGHDK, CDR2 SYGVNS. Trimming left V 7 bases short and J 1 base short, with 17 bases between. For the CDR3, the DNA is TGTGCCAGCAATTCCGCAGAGACTCCATCCTACGAGCAGTACTTC. This translates into CASNSAETPSYEQYF.

This clonotype has just a few counts. The chain combines TRBV9 with TRBJ2-2; D possibly corresponds to TRBD1 (6 bases). From germline, CDR1 is SGDLS and CDR2 YYNGEE. V dropped 4 bases and J dropped 0 bases, with 19 bases sitting between them. CDR3 length: 18 residues. The CDR3 DNA sequence: TGTGCCAGCAGCCCGAGATCCCCTCGGACAGCGAACACCGGGGAGCTGTTTTTT. It encodes CASSPRSPRTANTGELFF.

The V and J genes are TRBV3-1 and TRBJ1-5; D remains ambiguous. CDR1 LGHDT and CDR2 YNNKEL come from the germline V gene (reference sequence). This CDR3 region has 12 residues. Trimming left V 2 bases short and J 7 bases short, with 6 bases between. CDR3 bases: TGTGCCAGCAGCCAATCGGACCAGCCCCAGCATTTT. Its translation: CASSQSDQPQHF.

Here the CDR3 DNA reads TGCGCCAGCAGCTTTCGGGGGTCTACCTACGAGCAGTACTTC. This translates into CASSFRGSTYEQYF. This sequence joins TRBV5-1 and TRBJ2-7, with D possibly being TRBD2 (6 bases). The CDR3 sequence is 14 residues long. V shed 2 bases and J shed 2 bases, with 11 bases lying between them. Per the germline V gene, CDR1 is SGHRS and CDR2 is YFSETQ.

The rearrangement uses TRBV5-1 and TRBJ2-7; D is possibly TRBD2 (5 bases). V dropped 3 bases and J dropped 1 base, with 20 bases sitting between them. In germline, CDR1 is SGHRS, CDR2 YFSETQ. The CDR3 runs to 17 residues. The CDR3 here is CASSSPTSGDWSYEQYF. CDR3 DNA: TGCGCCAGCAGCTCCCCCACAAGCGGAGACTGGTCCTACGAGCAGTACTTC.